These 8 T cell receptor beta chains share one sample of origin, sequenced in a study of shared clonotypes between healthy human individuals. The table came from immunoSEQ multiplex PCR; TCRdb's copy has only in-frame clones and leaves some out. The profile shows a few million clones, approximately 92% of them singletons. The specimen was naive CD4+ T cells sorted from blood. Indicated subset: CD45RA+ positively selected. Receptor source: a man between 18 and 35 years old in good health.

V gene TRBV2 combines with J gene TRBJ1-2; D is perhaps TRBD1 (5 bases). CDR1 is SNHLY and CDR2 is FYNNEI in the germline V gene. Trimming left V 7 bases short and J 7 bases short, with 16 bases between. The CDR3 consists of 13 residues. The CDR3 DNA follows: TGTGCCAGCACCGGGGGTGCTGCGGTTGGCTACACCTTC. The encoded protein is CASTGGAAVGYTF.

The V and J genes are TRBV7-9 and TRBJ1-4, with D perhaps TRBD1 (6 bases). The germline V gene has CDR1 SEHNR and CDR2 FQNEAQ (reference sequence). The ends were cut back, 2 bases at V and 6 bases at J, with 10 bases in the middle. The CDR3 runs 14 residues. DNA for the CDR3: TGTGCCAGCAGCTTACACGGGGGCGATGAAAAACTGTTTTTT. Residues: CASSLHGGDEKLFF.

This clone was observed a handful of times. The chain is built from TRBV19 and TRBJ2-6; D ambiguous. This CDR3 contains 14 residues. Trimming left V 5 bases short and J 0 bases short, with 5 bases between. CDR1 LNHDA and CDR2 SQIVND come from the germline V gene (reference sequence). The DNA for the CDR3 is TGTGCCAGTAGTTTCGGCTCTGGGGCCAACGTCCTGACTTTC. Encoded protein: CASSFGSGANVLTF. The whole variable domain, filled in from reference TRBV19 and TRBJ2-6, reads DGGITQSPKYLFRKEGQNVTLSCEQNLNHDAMYWYRQDPGQGLRLIYYSQIVNDFQKGDIAEGYSVSREKKESFPLTVTSAQKNPTAFYLCASSFGSGANVLTFGAGSRLTVL.

This chain joins TRBV5-1 and TRBJ1-3; a weak D match, TRBD1 (5 bases). V was trimmed by 0 bases and J by 0 bases, leaving 13 bases between them. CDR1 and CDR2 from the germline V gene are SGHRS and YFSETQ. The CDR3 consists of 17 residues. The CDR3 sequence: CASSLGRDLSSGNTIYF. Here the CDR3 DNA reads TGCGCCAGCAGCTTGGGTCGGGACCTAAGCTCTGGAAACACCATATATTTT.

The chain joins TRBV7-2 to TRBJ2-2; D is unresolved. Trimming left V 5 bases short and J 5 bases short, with 9 bases between. This CDR3 spans 13 amino acids. Germline CDR1 is SGHTA and CDR2 is FQGNSA. CDR3 in DNA: TGTGCCAGCAGCCCCGCCCGGACCGGGGAGCTGTTTTTT. This gives the protein CASSPARTGELFF.

This chain uses TRBV7-2 with TRBJ2-1; 7 bases align to TRBD2. V dropped 4 bases and J dropped 9; count of bases not matched to a gene: 6. Germline V gene sequence: CDR1 SGHTA, CDR2 FQGNSA. The CDR3 loop spans 13 amino acids. CDR3 in DNA: TGTGCCAGCAGCTGGGCGGGAGAAGGTGAGCAGTTCTTC. Its protein is CASSWAGEGEQFF.

This sequence joins TRBV6-6 and TRBJ2-3, with 9 bases matching TRBD2. V lost 6 bases and J lost 2; bases outside the gene matches: 9. Germline-derived CDR1 and CDR2 are MNHNY and SVGAGI (reference sequence). This CDR3 comprises 16 residues. The CDR3: CASRVAGAIFTDTQYF. CDR3 DNA sequence: TGTGCCAGCAGGGTAGCGGGGGCGATCTTCACAGATACGCAGTATTTT.

The V gene is TRBV9, the J gene TRBJ2-3; TRBD2 matches at 9 bases. Germline V gives CDR1 SGDLS, CDR2 YYNGEE. V lost 3 bases to trimming and J lost 1 base; unmatched junction nucleotides: 9. The CDR3 runs to 17 residues. For the CDR3, the DNA is TGTGCCAGCAGCGCTCCGGGACTAGCAGGCGGCACAGATACGCAGTATTTT. Residues: CASSAPGLAGGTDTQYF.